This is a list of T cell receptor beta chains from one sample in a study of blood T cells in healthy people across ages. TCRdb redid the calling of the 5' RACE reads with MiXCR, one entry per CDR3 protein. The top ten hold 10% to 15% of the sample, which has roughly 800,000 distinct CDR3 sequences, 35% to 40% seen once. Sequenced sample: blood. The receptor source for this set is a man aged 18 to 30 in good health. The conserved cysteine and the conserved F or W are not part of the CDR3 here. Each record gives: J gene, V gene, CDR3 protein.

J: TRBJ2-7; V: TRBV28; CDR3: ASSSPTGGIHYEQY
J: NA; V: TRBV12-3/TRBV12-4; CDR3: ASSWRVSKETQY
J: TRBJ2-7; V: TRBV5-1; CDR3: ASSSPATYEQY
J: TRBJ2-3; V: TRBV7-6; CDR3: ASSFDEGQGTDTQY
J: TRBJ2-2; V: TRBV5-4; CDR3: ASSLEPGVNTGELF
J: TRBJ2-5; V: TRBV7-9; CDR3: ASTWTGFETQY
J: TRBJ2-5; V: TRBV12-3/TRBV12-4; CDR3: ASSPSGSTQETQY
J: TRBJ1-1; V: TRBV7-8; CDR3: ASSPGQGAVTEAF
J: TRBJ2-5; V: TRBV7-9; CDR3: ASSPSGGSETQY
J: TRBJ1-4; V: TRBV19; CDR3: ASSPGTLNEKLF
J: TRBJ2-3; V: TRBV10-3; CDR3: AISESGIQRATDTQY
J: TRBJ1-1; V: TRBV5-6; CDR3: ASSFAAGEAF
J: TRBJ1-2; V: TRBV4-1; CDR3: ASSQVTAPGYT
J: TRBJ2-1; V: TRBV12-3/TRBV12-4; CDR3: ASSRQTYNEQF
J: TRBJ1-1; V: TRBV7-9; CDR3: ASSPTGEPIGRAEAF
J: TRBJ1-4; V: TRBV12-3/TRBV12-4; CDR3: ASGTGLGKLF
J: TRBJ1-1; V: TRBV6-2/TRBV6-3; CDR3: ASSPSDRKNTEAF
J: TRBJ1-4; V: TRBV12-3/TRBV12-4; CDR3: ASSLEGWDRANEKLF
J: TRBJ2-5; V: TRBV27; CDR3: ASTWTASYETQY
J: TRBJ1-2; V: TRBV2; CDR3: ASSGQGVDYGYT
J: TRBJ2-1; V: TRBV24-1; CDR3: ATSPSPGQGMNEQF
J: TRBJ2-3; V: TRBV13; CDR3: ASSYSRGESTDTQY
J: TRBJ2-3; V: TRBV2; CDR3: ASTLSGGLTTDTQY
J: TRBJ1-2; V: TRBV7-2; CDR3: ASSLGGGRNYGYT
J: TRBJ2-5; V: TRBV30; CDR3: ATSQGGEQY
J: TRBJ2-5; V: TRBV5-1; CDR3: ASSSGGGAQETQY
J: TRBJ1-5; V: TRBV24-1; CDR3: ATSDSGPAQPQH